This T cell receptor beta chain comes out of a study of early T cells in non-severe SARS-CoV-2 infection. Study-wide background: The input, bulk RNA from unsorted whole blood, was sequenced, and chains were unpaired.

A remark on this clonotype: No antigen is known for it.

cDNA molecules, individually, were tagged with unique molecular identifiers. From the 5' RACE reads, TCRdb called clonotypes with MiXCR, one entry per CDR3 protein. The sample shows about 99,000 distinct CDR3 sequences, approximately 15% of them seen only once. The CDR3 contains 15 residues. Study conclusions and caveats: Reliance on VDJdb matching favored anti-spike CD8 responses; private and CD4 specificities were missed.

Sequencing was done on a sample of whole blood. The chain carries TRBV21-1 and TRBJ2-7; the D call TRBD2 from the table was never checked on the DNA. TRBV21-1 is a recognized pseudogene. The clonotype originates from an adult who was a healthcare worker with PCR-confirmed SARS-CoV-2 infection or an uninfected control (not recorded which). CDR3 sequence: CASSKRDSGNHEQYF. In DNA form, the CDR3 reads TGTGCCAGCAGCAAACGCGATAGCGGGAACCACGAGCAGTACTTC.